This passage covers 22 T cell receptor beta chains from one sample sequenced in a study of blood T cell repertoires in COVID-19. Using immunoSEQ multiplex PCR, the repertoire was profiled, and TCRdb retains in-frame clones only, with some absent. The repertoire consists of more than 150,000 clones, with roughly 84% occurring once and the leading ten covering roughly 7.3%. Sequencing used PBMCs or T cells enriched from blood (not recorded which). The receptors here all came from a woman in her 50s who had recovered from COVID-19.

The V call is TRBV18, the J call TRBJ1-1; unclear D gene. Trimming pared 6 bases from V and 1 base from J, leaving 9 bases between. Germline CDR1 is KGHSH and CDR2 is LQKENI. The CDR3 runs to 13 residues. CDR3 sequence (DNA): TGTGCCAGCTCTGAGGGTAAGAACACTGAAGCTTTCTTT. It encodes CASSEGKNTEAFF.

V gene TRBV2 combines with J gene TRBJ2-5, with a weak D call TRBD1 (5 bases). Trimming shortened V by 6 bases and J by 1 base, and 9 bases separated the two germline ends. The CDR3 consists of 13 residues. Looked up from germline, CDR1 is SNHLY and CDR2 is FYNNEI. The CDR3 loop is CASRTARQETQYF. The CDR3, as DNA: TGTGCCAGCAGGACAGCCCGCCAAGAGACCCAGTACTTC.

This chain uses TRBV29-1 with TRBJ1-2; D possibly corresponds to TRBD1 (6 bases). The CDR3 contains 14 residues. V was pared by 4 bases and J by 0 bases, with 12 bases between. In germline, CDR1 is SQVTM, CDR2 ANQGSEA. CDR3 coding DNA: TGCAGCGTTGGGTTGGCAGGGGCTAACTATGGCTACACCTTC. This translates into CSVGLAGANYGYTF.

V and J are TRBV5-4 and TRBJ1-1; TRBD1 is a possible D gene (6 bases). This CDR3 has 16 amino acids. V lost 3 bases and J 4 bases, leaving 19 bases between the germline ends. CDR1 is SGHNT, CDR2 YYREEE, per germline (reference sequence). CDR3 amino acids: CASSWGHSMAATEAFF. CDR3 nucleotide sequence: TGTGCCAGCAGCTGGGGACACAGTATGGCTGCCACTGAAGCTTTCTTT.

This sequence joins TRBV11-3 and TRBJ2-2, with TRBD1 identical over 8 bases. The CDR3 runs 14 residues. CDR1 SGHNT and CDR2 YENEEA come from the germline V gene. J gave up 5 bases and V 4 bases, and 3 bases lay outside the gene matches. CDR3 amino acids: CASSSRTGTGELFF. The CDR3 region has the DNA TGTGCCAGCAGCTCACGGACAGGGACCGGGGAGCTGTTTTTT.

The gene calls are TRBV28 and TRBJ1-5; D uncertain. CDR1 is MDHEN and CDR2 is SYDVKM in the germline V gene. The germline V and J ends were trimmed by 5 bases and 1 base, with 9 bases remaining between them. The CDR3 length is 14 residues. CDR3 nucleotides: TGTGCCAGCAGTCTAGACGGAAGCAATCAGCCCCAGCATTTT. Translating gives CASSLDGSNQPQHF.

The rearrangement links TRBV5-6 to TRBJ1-1, with D perhaps matching TRBD1 (5 bases). This CDR3 is built from 14 residues. Germline loops: CDR1 SGHDT, CDR2 YYEEEE. Trimming took 3 bases from V and 0 from J, leaving 9 bases between them. CDR3 DNA: TGTGCCAGCAGCTGGGGGGGAGTGAACACTGAAGCTTTCTTT. Its translation is CASSWGGVNTEAFF. The full variable domain, with the rest looked up from reference TRBV5-6 and TRBJ1-1, is DAGVTQSPTHLIKTRGQQVTLRCSPKSGHDTVSWYQQALGQGPQFIFQYYEEEERQRGNFPDRFSGHQFPNYSSELNVNALLLGDSALYLCASSWGGVNTEAFFGQGTRLTVV.

This chain joins TRBV7-6 and TRBJ1-5; D remains ambiguous. Germline V CDR1 and CDR2: SGHVS, FNYEAQ. This CDR3 region has 15 residues. Trimming left V 2 bases short and J 5 bases short, with 13 bases between. DNA for the CDR3: TGTGCCAGCAGCTTAAACCCGGCTGGAGATCAGCCCCAGCATTTT. Its protein product is CASSLNPAGDQPQHF.

This clone was counted between two and nine times. This chain joins TRBV10-3 and TRBJ2-5; TRBD1 agrees at 8 bases. Germline V lookup: CDR1 ENHRY, CDR2 SYGVKD. Trimming at V came to 10 bases and at J to 3 bases, leaving 7 bases not matched to a gene. The CDR3 loop spans 13 amino acids. CDR3 in DNA: TGTGCCACGTCATACAGGGGGGAAGAGACCCAGTACTTC. Amino acid sequence: CATSYRGEETQYF.

The chain joins TRBV4-1 to TRBJ2-7, with D perhaps matching TRBD1 (6 bases). This CDR3 spans 16 amino acids. CDR1 and CDR2 from the germline V gene are MGHRA and YSYEKL. V lost 0 bases to trimming and J lost 4 bases, with 16 bases between them. The chain's CDR3 is CASSQDLVTGSYEQYF. The DNA for the CDR3 is TGCGCCAGCAGCCAAGATCTGGTGACAGGATCATACGAGCAGTACTTC.

This sequence joins TRBV7-2 and TRBJ2-1; 11 nucleotides line up with TRBD1. This CDR3 has 14 residues. CDR1 is SGHTA and CDR2 is FQGNSA in the germline V gene. The junction had 6 bases not matched to a gene; V was cut back by 7 bases and J by 7 bases. CDR3 DNA sequence: TGTGCCAGCAACGGACAGGGGGCGCAGAATGAGCAGTTCTTC. Encoded protein: CASNGQGAQNEQFF.

The CDR3 is CASSIHGRSGTGGYGYTF. CDR3 DNA sequence: TGTGCCAGTAGTATTCACGGTCGTAGCGGGACAGGGGGGTATGGCTACACCTTC. This sequence joins TRBV19 and TRBJ1-2, with TRBD1 identical over 11 bases. The CDR3 length is 18 residues. The germline CDR1 and CDR2 sequences are LNHDA and SQIVND (reference sequence). With 3 bases clipped from V and 5 bases from J, the junction kept 14 bases outside the gene matches. The variable domain in full, with the rest retrieved from reference TRBV19 and TRBJ1-2, is DGGITQSPKYLFRKEGQNVTLSCEQNLNHDAMYWYRQDPGQGLRLIYYSQIVNDFQKGDIAEGYSVSREKKESFPLTVTSAQKNPTAFYLCASSIHGRSGTGGYGYTFGSGTRLTVV.

The chain couples TRBV11-2 to TRBJ2-3; 7 nucleotides agree with TRBD2. The germline V gene encodes CDR1 SGHAT and CDR2 FQNNGV. Losses at the gene ends were 5 bases for V and 2 bases for J; bases not matched to a gene: 7. The CDR3 is 15 amino acids. CDR3 sequence: CASSAGTINTDTQYF. The CDR3, as DNA: TGTGCCAGCAGCGCCGGGACTATAAACACAGATACGCAGTATTTT. Supplemented by reference TRBV11-2 and TRBJ2-3, the full variable domain reads EAGVAQSPRYKIIEKRQSVAFWCNPISGHATLYWYQQILGQGPKLLIQFQNNGVVDDSQLPKDRFSAERLKGVDSTLKIQPAKLEDSAVYLCASSAGTINTDTQYFGPGTRLTVL.

This clone has a single count. The gene calls are TRBV3-1 (or the pseudogene TRBV3-2) and TRBJ1-2, with D perhaps matching TRBD1 (5 bases). Germline V gene lookup returns CDR1 LGHDT and CDR2 YNNKEL (reference sequence). The CDR3 extends over 14 amino acids. V was pared by 1 base and J by 1 base, with 7 bases between. The CDR3 protein is CASSQGQGNYGYTF. The CDR3 nucleotides are TGTGCCAGCAGCCAAGGGCAGGGTAACTATGGCTACACCTTC.

V gene TRBV10-3 combines with J gene TRBJ1-2; tentatively, D is TRBD1 (5 bases). CDR3 size: 14 residues. V lost 10 bases and J 3 bases, leaving 18 bases between the germline ends. CDR1 ENHRY and CDR2 SYGVKD come from the germline V gene. The CDR3 coding sequence is TGTGCCACCTTGACCGGGACTGCCGACTATGGCTACACCTTC. Encoded protein: CATLTGTADYGYTF.

This chain connects TRBV14 to TRBJ2-1, with 8 nucleotides matching TRBD2. Trimming cost V 0 bases and J 8 bases; bases outside gene matches: 12. This CDR3 has 17 amino acids. CDR1 is SGHDN and CDR2 is FVKESK in the germline V gene. CDR3 loop: CASSQDLAGGFLHEQFF. In DNA, the CDR3 is TGTGCCAGCAGCCAAGACCTGGCGGGAGGCTTCCTTCATGAGCAGTTCTTC. The full variable domain, with the rest looked up from reference TRBV14 and TRBJ2-1, is EAGVTQFPSHSVIEKGQTVTLRCDPISGHDNLYWYRRVMGKEIKFLLHFVKESKQDESGMPNNRFLAERTGGTYSTLKVQPAELEDSGVYFCASSQDLAGGFLHEQFFGPGTRLTVL.

This chain joins TRBV9 and TRBJ1-1, with a possible D match to TRBD1 (6 bases). The CDR3 has 14 residues. The V gene's germline CDR1 is SGDLS and CDR2 YYNGEE. V lost 1 base to trimming and J lost 2 bases, with 9 bases between them. As DNA, the CDR3 is TGTGCCAGCAGCGTAACAGGGACCAACACTGAAGCTTTCTTT. Translating it yields CASSVTGTNTEAFF.

The chain is built from TRBV2 and TRBJ2-1, with TRBD2 identical over 12 bases. Germline lookup yields CDR1 SNHLY and CDR2 FYNNEI. V lost 4 bases to trimming and J lost 9 bases; unmatched junction nucleotides: 19. The CDR3 length is 19 residues. The DNA for the CDR3 is TGTGCCAGCAGTGGCGCGGCAGGTCGGACTAGCGGGACGAACACTGAGCAGTTCTTC. It translates to CASSGAAGRTSGTNTEQFF.

The chain links TRBV27 to TRBJ2-1, with 9 nucleotides matching TRBD1. CDR3 length: 16 amino acids. Germline V gene data show CDR1 as MNHEY and CDR2 as SMNVEV (reference sequence). Unmatched junction bases numbered 9, after V lost 4 bases and J lost 5 bases. This CDR3 is CASSSRLRTGDNEQFF. CDR3 nucleotides: TGTGCCAGCAGTTCTAGACTACGGACAGGGGACAATGAGCAGTTCTTC.

The V call is TRBV29-1, the J call TRBJ2-3; 12 bases are a match to TRBD2. The CDR3 extends over 15 amino acids. Germline CDR1 and CDR2: SQVTM and ANQGSEA. The V gene end was trimmed by 6 bases and the J gene end by 0 bases; junction bases not matched to a gene: 4. The CDR3 region is CSVGLAGLSTDTQYF. The DNA of the CDR3 is TGCAGCGTCGGACTAGCGGGACTTAGCACAGATACGCAGTATTTT.

The chain links TRBV6-5 to TRBJ1-1; 7 bases are shared with TRBD1. J was trimmed by 10 bases and V by 2 bases; bases with no gene match: 10. The CDR3 is 14 residues long. Germline assignment: CDR1 MNHEY and CDR2 SVGAGI. The CDR3 DNA sequence: TGTGCCAGCAGTTACCGCACAGGGGCCCTAGGAGCTTTCTTT. Its protein is CASSYRTGALGAFF.

The rearrangement links TRBV19 to TRBJ1-5; 7 bases are shared with TRBD1. CDR1 is LNHDA, CDR2 SQIVND, per germline (reference sequence). This CDR3 region has 15 residues. V dropped 3 bases and J dropped 5; count of bases not matched to a gene: 7. The CDR3 DNA is TGTGCCAGTAGTATTTTACAGGGGAACCATCAGCCCCAGCATTTT. It codes for CASSILQGNHQPQHF.